The 11 T cell receptor beta chains below come from one sample, sequenced in a study of regulatory T cells in long-lasting Graves disease. TCR beta libraries were built with iRepertoire HTBI primers and Arm-PCR of CDR3 regions. TCRdb recomputed calls from the multiplex PCR reads with MiXCR, one row per CDR3 protein. The sample holds 500,000 to 800,000 distinct CDR3 sequences, around 30% seen once. The sample's time point: persistent/refractory GD, antithyroid drugs over 5 years with positive TRAb. Scientists built the TCR library using RNA that was extracted from PBMCs. The sample in question was peripheral blood mononuclear cells (PBMCs), obtained when the disease was refractory, from a patient treated with antithyroid drugs. Receptors were obtained from a female donor with Graves disease.

The V call is TRBV14, the J call TRBJ2-7; D may match TRBD1 or TRBD2 (5 bases each). This CDR3 region has 15 residues. CDR1 SGHDN and CDR2 FVKESK come from the germline V gene. Trimming left V 1 base short and J 3 bases short, with 13 bases between. The CDR3 sequence: CASSQGPGAFYEQYF. CDR3 nucleotide sequence: TGTGCCAGCAGCCAAGGCCCCGGGGCGTTCTACGAGCAGTACTTC.

This chain connects TRBV12-3 or TRBV12-4 to TRBJ1-5; no definite D call. This CDR3 has 14 amino acids. The V gene lost 5 bases and the J gene lost 10 bases, with 18 bases spanning the gap. The CDR3 reads CASSISRSPGPQHF. CDR3 DNA: TGTGCCAGCAGTATCAGTAGGAGCCCGGGACCCCAGCATTTT.

This clonotype was detected a few times. V usage is TRBV27 and J usage is TRBJ1-6; D call uncertain. Germline values: CDR1 MNHEY, CDR2 SMNVEV (reference sequence). Trimming cost V 6 bases and J 9 bases, with 15 bases left between them. The length of the CDR3 is 14 residues. CDR3 loop: CASSPGSEASPLHF. CDR3 nucleotides: TGTGCCAGCAGCCCAGGCAGCGAGGCTTCACCCCTCCACTTT.

This clonotype was observed a handful of times. The J gene is TRBJ2-1, the V gene TRBV10-3; 7 positions match TRBD2. Germline lookup yields CDR1 ENHRY and CDR2 SYGVKD. J was trimmed by 5 bases and V by 7 bases; bases with no gene match: 14. This CDR3 is built from 16 residues. The CDR3 bases are TGTGCCATCACCGGGGAGGGCGGTGTTAGCCACAATGAGCAGTTCTTC. Protein: CAITGEGGVSHNEQFF.

The chain employs TRBV28 and TRBJ1-5, with D uncertain. Trimming cost V 8 bases and J 3 bases, with 17 bases left between them. In germline, CDR1 is MDHEN, CDR2 SYDVKM. The CDR3 covers 15 residues. This CDR3 is CASGSSGRPNQPQHF. The CDR3 nucleotides read TGTGCCAGCGGTTCAAGCGGAAGGCCCAATCAGCCCCAGCATTTT. Full variable domain (outside the CDR3, taken from reference TRBV28 and TRBJ1-5): DVKVTQSSRYLVKRTGEKVFLECVQDMDHENMFWYRQDPGLGLRLIYFSYDVKMKEKGDIPEGYSVSREKKERFSLILESASTNQTSMYLCASGSSGRPNQPQHFGDGTRLSIL.

This clonotype was counted only a few times. This rearrangement joins TRBV6-1 to TRBJ2-7; D is possibly TRBD2 (6 bases). Germline CDR1 MNHNS, CDR2 SASEGT. V gave up 9 bases and J gave up 0 bases, with 12 bases separating them. This CDR3 is built from 13 residues. The CDR3 nucleotides are TGTGCCAGTCCTGGGACTTACTCCTACGAGCAGTACTTC. The encoded protein is CASPGTYSYEQYF.

The V call is TRBV7-2, the J call TRBJ2-2, with TRBD1 matching 10 bases. J lost 7 bases, V lost 5 bases, and 7 bases had no gene match. CDR3 length equals 15 residues. Germline assignment: CDR1 SGHTA and CDR2 FQGNSA. Here the CDR3 DNA reads TGTGCCAGCAGCCGGGACAGGGGCGCGGGCGGGGAGCTGTTTTTT. Residues: CASSRDRGAGGELFF.

This clonotype came up a few times. The rearrangement uses TRBV11-2 and TRBJ2-7, with 10 bases identical to TRBD2. This CDR3 is 16 amino acids long. V gave up 0 bases and J gave up 3 bases; unmatched junction bases: 5. CDR1 is SGHAT, CDR2 FQNNGV, per germline. This CDR3 is CASSLDSVAGGYEQYF. The CDR3 coding sequence is TGTGCCAGCAGCTTAGATTCGGTAGCGGGAGGCTACGAGCAGTACTTC.

The chain couples TRBV20-1 to TRBJ1-2, with 9 bases fitting TRBD1. The CDR3 spans 14 residues. Germline V gene sequence: CDR1 DFQATT, CDR2 SNEGSKA (reference sequence). With 4 bases clipped from V and 4 bases from J, the junction kept 7 bases outside the gene matches. The CDR3 region has the DNA TGCAGTGCTATAAGGACAGGGGAGGGCTATGGCTACACCTTC. Protein: CSAIRTGEGYGYTF.

This rearrangement joins TRBV6-1 to TRBJ1-1; a weak D match, TRBD1 (5 bases). The CDR3 runs to 14 residues. V dropped 3 bases and J dropped 4 bases, with 12 bases sitting between them. Per the germline V gene, CDR1 is MNHNS and CDR2 is SASEGT. CDR3 region: CASSDTAGSTEAFF. In nucleotides, the CDR3 is TGTGCCAGCAGTGACACGGCAGGGAGCACTGAAGCTTTCTTT.

This clonotype was seen at least ten times. The chain has TRBV12-3 or TRBV12-4 and TRBJ2-7, with D tentatively TRBD2 (5 bases). V lost 6 bases to trimming and J lost 6 bases, with 15 bases between them. CDR3 size: 13 residues. The CDR3 loop reads CASSRTTTSEQYF. Here the CDR3 DNA reads TGTGCCAGCAGCAGGACGACTACTTCCGAGCAGTACTTC.